Listed here are 5 T cell receptor beta chains from one sample, sequenced in a study of shared clonotypes between healthy human individuals. Libraries were prepared by immunoSEQ multiplex PCR; TCRdb keeps only in-frame clonotypes and omits some of them. The data hold 980,000 or so clones, with approximately 80% observed a single time. The sample consisted of memory CD4+ T cells sorted from blood. Subset reported: CD45RA-negative fraction. These receptors were obtained from a man aged 18 to 29 in good health.

The CDR3 region is CASSLGELRRNTEAFF. The CDR3 DNA sequence: TGCGCCAGCAGCTTGGGGGAACTGAGGAGGAACACTGAAGCTTTCTTT. This chain joins TRBV5-1 and TRBJ1-1; no clear D. The length of the CDR3 is 16 residues. CDR1 SGHRS and CDR2 YFSETQ come from the germline V gene. Between the trimmed V and J ends, which lost 0 bases and 1 base, there was a span of 13 bases.

There are a few counts of this clone. This chain uses TRBV9 with TRBJ2-3; no reliable D call. The CDR3 spans 13 residues. The germline gives CDR1 SGDLS, CDR2 YYNGEE. Trimming removed 5 bases from V and 4 bases from J, with 11 bases in between. CDR3 in amino acids: CASRAESPDTQYF. CDR3 nucleotide sequence: TGTGCCAGCAGGGCGGAGAGTCCAGATACGCAGTATTTT.

The chain links TRBV12-2 to TRBJ2-1; the table's D call, TRBD2, was not checked against the DNA. TRBV12-2 is a pseudogene segment. The CDR3 is made up of 19 amino acids. Here the CDR3 reads CASRLAREIRPSSYNEQFF. The CDR3 nucleotides are TGTGCAAGTCGCTTAGCGAGGGAAATAAGACCCAGCTCCTACAATGAGCAGTTCTTC.

The chain carries TRBV30 and TRBJ2-7; 7 bases agree with TRBD1. CDR1 is GTSNPN and CDR2 is SVGIG in the germline V gene (reference sequence). Trimming at V came to 1 base and at J to 0 bases, leaving 9 bases not matched to a gene. CDR3 size: 16 residues. CDR3 residues: CAWSALRQGSSYEQYF. CDR3 bases: TGTGCCTGGAGTGCCCTTAGACAGGGTAGCTCCTACGAGCAGTACTTC.

The chain carries TRBV7-2 and TRBJ1-1, with D perhaps matching TRBD1 (6 bases). This CDR3 is built from 15 residues. The V gene's germline CDR1 is SGHTA and CDR2 FQGNSA. The V and J ends lost 6 bases and 3 bases respectively, with 17 bases between them. CDR3 sequence reads: CASRQSGQSHTEAFF. The CDR3 DNA reads TGTGCCAGCAGACAGTCCGGACAGTCGCACACTGAAGCTTTCTTT.